This T cell receptor beta chain was recovered during a study of radiation and T cells in renal cell carcinoma (TCRdb year 2020). A note on the overall study: TCR beta sequencing covered some 55 samples in total, comprising around 25 tumors and some 27 peripheral blood samples. The final blood draw took place at 4 weeks after radiation, the same time as nephrectomy. A total of 3.5 million to 4.5 million unique CDR3 nucleotide sequences, encoding 2.5 million to 3 million unique CDR3 amino acid sequences, were found across all 50 or so samples.

What the study reported, not specific to this receptor: Dynamics of the blood repertoire were not tracked past 4 weeks after treatment. The single-armed trial design could not address effects of radiation dose or scheduling on the TCR repertoire. No pretreatment tumor biopsies were available, so the baseline intratumoral presence of clonotypes could not be determined. Top tumor clonotypes rose in blood from baseline to 2 weeks post-radiation, then contracted by 4 weeks, suggesting transient expansion of tumor-resident clones.

Following the manufacturer's recommendations, the immunoSEQ kit was used to generate TCR beta libraries from genomic DNA. To prepare the libraries, a first multiplex PCR with proprietary primers was run, followed by a second PCR that added unique barcodes, and a bead cleanup was done after each round. Each sample batch included a kit-provided positive control reaction and a negative control reaction. The final libraries were assessed on an Agilent 4200 TapeStation D1000 ScreenTape, pooled by volume, and quantified by qPCR. Sequencing was performed on an Illumina NextSeq500 with a MidOutput 150-cycle cartridge, and 156 Read1 and 15 Index1 cycles were run with kit custom primers. The pooled library was loaded at approximately 1 pM, with an approximately 21% PhiX control spiked in. On the authors' methods: Vendor-processed data were analyzed in R, and a clonotype was defined as all T cells sharing the same CDR3 nucleotide sequence. In the clone abundance analyses, frequencies in each sample were normalized to that sample's 10,000 most abundant clones. Public T cell clones, averaging fewer than five per sample, were removed before analysis. An abundance difference of at least 32-fold between compartments was the criterion for calling clonotypes tumor-enriched or baseline blood-enriched. A beta-binomial differential abundance model was used to identify clonotypes that expanded or contracted between blood time points. Tumor-blood repertoire similarity was measured with the Baroni-Urbani and Buser coefficient, and group comparisons used two-tailed Wilcoxon tests in R. TCRdb stores this immuneACCESS table with in-frame sequences only. Part of the clones is absent; in the studies checked, under half of the shortfall reflects unresolved V genes, and no reason is known for the rest. D and trimming were read from the DNA, whereas the V and J calls and clone size are those reported in that table. The sample records some 64,000 clones, about 74% of which are singletons. Of the sample, 6.5% to 7.5% falls within the top ten clones.

V is pared back by 8 bases and J by 3 bases, with 15 bases lying between the germline termini. The CDR3 has 14 amino acids, counting the end cysteine and phenylalanine. Only the CDR3 region is kept as DNA, spanning 42 bases read in frame from base 1. The germline V gene sets CDR1 to WSHSY and CDR2 to SAAADI. The time point label, read with the paper, signifies: blood 4 weeks post-SBRT, at nephrectomy. Read against the paper, the sample's treatment or condition label means: 15 Gy SBRT to primary tumor, nephrectomy 4 weeks later. Samples were obtained from a clinical trial, in which 15 Gy stereotactic body radiation therapy was delivered to primary renal cell carcinomas and nephrectomy was performed 4 weeks later. To follow tumor-enriched clonotypes, peripheral blood was collected serially from radiation-treated patients at baseline and again at 2 weeks and 4 weeks after SBRT. Every patient's renal cell carcinoma showed clear cell pathology. The QIAamp DNA Blood Mini Kit (Qiagen) was used to prepare genomic DNA for TCR sequencing. The analyses included only samples that passed all quality control checks.

This clone was detected a few times. The antigen it recognizes is unknown. No clone much larger than this one lies a single base away; base qualities are absent. The chain joins TRBV10-2 to TRBJ2-3; the D gene is possibly TRBD2, with 6 bases matching. This TCR was sampled from a man between 60 and 75 years old with renal cell carcinoma. Source: blood, taken from a patient whose treatment included radiotherapy and nephrectomy. The CDR3 protein: CASGSAGRTDTQYF. The base sequence is TGCGCCAGCGGATCAGCGGGTAGAACAGATACGCAGTATTTT.